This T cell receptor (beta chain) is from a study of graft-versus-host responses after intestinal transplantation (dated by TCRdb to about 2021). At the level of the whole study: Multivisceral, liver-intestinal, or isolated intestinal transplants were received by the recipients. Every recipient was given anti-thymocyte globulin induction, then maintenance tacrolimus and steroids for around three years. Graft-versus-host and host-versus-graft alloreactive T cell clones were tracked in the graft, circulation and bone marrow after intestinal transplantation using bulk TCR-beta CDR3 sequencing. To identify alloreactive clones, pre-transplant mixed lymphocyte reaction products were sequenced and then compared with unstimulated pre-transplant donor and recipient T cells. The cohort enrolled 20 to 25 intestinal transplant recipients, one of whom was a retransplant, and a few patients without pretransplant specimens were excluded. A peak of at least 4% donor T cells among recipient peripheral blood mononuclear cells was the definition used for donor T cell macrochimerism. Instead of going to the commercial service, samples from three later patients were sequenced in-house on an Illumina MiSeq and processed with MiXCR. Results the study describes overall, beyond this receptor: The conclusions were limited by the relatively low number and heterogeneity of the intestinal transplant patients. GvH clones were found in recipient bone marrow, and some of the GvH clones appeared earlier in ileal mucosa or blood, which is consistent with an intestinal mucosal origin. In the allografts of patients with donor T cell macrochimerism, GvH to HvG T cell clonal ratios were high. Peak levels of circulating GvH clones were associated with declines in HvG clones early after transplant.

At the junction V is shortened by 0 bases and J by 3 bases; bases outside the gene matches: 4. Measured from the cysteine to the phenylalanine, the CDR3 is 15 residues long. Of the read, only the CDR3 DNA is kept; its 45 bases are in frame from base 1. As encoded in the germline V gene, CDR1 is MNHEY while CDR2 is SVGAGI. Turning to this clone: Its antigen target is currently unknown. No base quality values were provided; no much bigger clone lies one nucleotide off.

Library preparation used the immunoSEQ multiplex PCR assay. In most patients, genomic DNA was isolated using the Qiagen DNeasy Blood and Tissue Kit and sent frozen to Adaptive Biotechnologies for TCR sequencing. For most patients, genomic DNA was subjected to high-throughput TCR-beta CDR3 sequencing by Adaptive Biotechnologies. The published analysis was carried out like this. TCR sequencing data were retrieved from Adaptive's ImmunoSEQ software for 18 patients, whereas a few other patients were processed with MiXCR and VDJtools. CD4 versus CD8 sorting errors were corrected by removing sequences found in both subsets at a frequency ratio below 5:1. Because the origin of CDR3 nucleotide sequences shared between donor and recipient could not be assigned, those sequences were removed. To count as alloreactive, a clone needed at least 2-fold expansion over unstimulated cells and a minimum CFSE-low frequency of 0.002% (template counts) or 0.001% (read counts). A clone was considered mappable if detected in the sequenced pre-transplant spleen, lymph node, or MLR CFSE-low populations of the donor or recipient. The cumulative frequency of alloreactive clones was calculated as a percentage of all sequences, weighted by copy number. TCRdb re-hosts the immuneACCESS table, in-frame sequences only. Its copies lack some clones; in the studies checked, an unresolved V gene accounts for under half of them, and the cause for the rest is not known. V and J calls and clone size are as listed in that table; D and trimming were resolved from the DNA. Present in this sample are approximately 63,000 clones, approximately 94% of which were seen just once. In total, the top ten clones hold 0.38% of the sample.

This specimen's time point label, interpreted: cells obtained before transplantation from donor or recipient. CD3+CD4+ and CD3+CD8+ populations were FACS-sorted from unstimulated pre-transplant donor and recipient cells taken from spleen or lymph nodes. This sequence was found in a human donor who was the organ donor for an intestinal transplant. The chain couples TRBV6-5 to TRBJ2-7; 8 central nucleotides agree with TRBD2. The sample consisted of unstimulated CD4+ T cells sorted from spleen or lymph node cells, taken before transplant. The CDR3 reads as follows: CASSYSSSGGYEQYF. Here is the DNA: TGTGCCAGCAGTTACTCGAGCAGCGGGGGCTACGAGCAGTACTTC.